The 27 T cell receptor beta chains presented below share a single source sample, sequenced in a study of identical twins. TCRdb called the 5' RACE reads again in MiXCR, with one record for every CDR3 protein. In the table there are fewer than 350,000 distinct CDR3 sequences, about 8.3% of which are singletons. The data also belong to a second study, concerning yellow fever vaccine responses in identical twins.

The sample comprised memory (CD45RO+) T cells sorted from blood. The receptors here all came from a woman aged 18 to 35 in good health.

This clonotype was seen more than once but under ten times. V gene TRBV5-6 combines with J gene TRBJ2-3, with D possibly TRBD2 on 6 matching bases. V lost 6 bases and J 4 bases, leaving 9 bases between the germline ends. The CDR3 consists of 12 residues. In germline, CDR1 is SGHDT, CDR2 YYEEEE. CDR3 DNA: TGTGCCAGCACCTCGGGGGCAGATACGCAGTATTTT. Encoded protein: CASTSGADTQYF.

A word on this clonotype: Being one base from a much bigger clone, this may be a read error. The gene calls are TRBV12-3 or TRBV12-4 and TRBJ2-1; D may be TRBD1 (5 bases). The CDR3 is made up of 15 amino acids. CDR3 sequence: CVSRNRQNNWNEQFF. The CDR3 DNA is TGTGTCAGCAGGAATAGACAGAACAACTGGAATGAGCAGTTCTTC.

The chain carries TRBV20-1 and TRBJ2-1; no definite D call. Trimming cost V 4 bases and J 5 bases, with 15 bases left between them. The V gene's germline CDR1 is DFQATT and CDR2 SNEGSKA (reference sequence). This CDR3 region has 14 residues. CDR3 nucleotide sequence: TGCAGTGCTATGATTCCCCGAGGACACAATGAGCAGTTCTTC. This gives the protein CSAMIPRGHNEQFF.

V usage is TRBV18 and J usage is TRBJ1-2; D remains ambiguous. Germline CDR1 KGHSH, CDR2 LQKENI. This CDR3 region has 17 residues. V was clipped by 2 bases and J by 4 bases, with 20 bases between them. For the CDR3, the DNA is TGTGCCAGCTCACCAAGTCCGGCAGGCCCGTCCACCTATGGCTACACCTTC. It yields the protein CASSPSPAGPSTYGYTF. The whole variable domain, filled in from reference TRBV18 and TRBJ1-2, reads NAGVMQNPRHLVRRRGQEARLRCSPMKGHSHVYWYRQLPEEGLKFMVYLQKENIIDESGMPKERFSAEFPKEGPSILRIQQVVRGDSAAYFCASSPSPAGPSTYGYTFGSGTRLTVV.

This sequence joins TRBV14 and TRBJ2-1; 10 nucleotides agree with TRBD2. Germline trimming cut 4 bases from V and 3 bases from J; bases unmatched to any gene: 9. The germline V gene has CDR1 SGHDN and CDR2 FVKESK. The CDR3 has 17 residues. The CDR3 DNA reads TGTGCCAGCAGCCTGAGGGGTAGCGGGGGGTACTACAATGAGCAGTTCTTC. Residues: CASSLRGSGGYYNEQFF.

In this sample, this clonotype turned up a few times. The chain uses TRBV10-3 and TRBJ2-2; D not resolved. The CDR3 extends over 16 amino acids. The V and J ends lost 3 bases and 0 bases respectively, with 11 bases between them. Germline V gene lookup returns CDR1 ENHRY and CDR2 SYGVKD. The CDR3 sequence: CAISDGAVSNTGELFF. Written as DNA, the CDR3 is TGTGCCATCAGTGACGGTGCGGTTTCGAACACCGGGGAGCTGTTTTTT.

This clonotype was seen repeatedly, ten times or more. This rearrangement joins TRBV10-3 to TRBJ2-7; 7 positions match TRBD2. In germline, CDR1 is ENHRY, CDR2 SYGVKD. V lost 2 bases to trimming and J lost 0 bases; unmatched junction nucleotides: 7. This CDR3 spans 16 amino acids. The CDR3 here is CAISEPVAGTSYEQYF. DNA for the CDR3: TGTGCCATCAGTGAGCCGGTAGCGGGTACCTCCTACGAGCAGTACTTC.

The sample holds many counts of this clonotype. V and J are TRBV3-1 and TRBJ1-3; the D is unclear. The CDR3 has 17 residues. V was shortened by 5 bases and J by 0 bases, with 17 bases between the two germline ends. CDR1 LGHDT and CDR2 YNNKEL come from the germline V gene (reference sequence). In DNA form, the CDR3 reads TGTGCCAGCAGCACAATTGGGTGGACGGTCTCTGGAAACACCATATATTTT. This gives the protein CASSTIGWTVSGNTIYF.

In this sample, this clonotype turned up many times. V and J are TRBV12-3 or TRBV12-4 and TRBJ2-2; 7 bases align to TRBD1. The CDR3 is made up of 15 amino acids. V shed 6 bases and J 0 bases; nucleotides not matched to a gene: 4. CDR3 DNA: TGTGCCAGCAGCCTCGGGACAGCGAACACCGGGGAGCTGTTTTTT. It translates to CASSLGTANTGELFF.

This clonotype was counted at least ten times. At one end, the junction sequence differs from germline, possibly due to a read error. This rearrangement joins TRBV12-3 or TRBV12-4 to TRBJ2-5; 12 nucleotides line up with TRBD2. CDR3 size: 15 residues. CDR3 region: CASSLAGGPRETQYF. CDR3 sequence (DNA): TGTGCCAGCAGTCTAGCGGGGGGGCCCCGGGAGACCCAGTACTTC.

A few counts support this clonotype. The chain employs TRBV7-6 and TRBJ2-2, with D possibly being TRBD1 (5 bases). V was shortened by 5 bases and J by 5 bases, with 18 bases between the two germline ends. Per germline, CDR1 SGHVS and CDR2 FNYEAQ. CDR3 length: 16 residues. Written as DNA, the CDR3 is TGTGCCAGCAGCCTGCAGGGCCCCTACCCTACCGGGGAGCTGTTTTTT. This codes for CASSLQGPYPTGELFF.

This clonotype has at least ten counts. The chain is built from TRBV4-1 and TRBJ1-1; tentative D call: TRBD1 (5 bases). Germline CDR1 reads MGHRA; CDR2 reads YSYEKL. With 1 base removed from V and 1 base from J, the gap between germline ends came to 10 bases. This CDR3 has 15 amino acids. CDR3 residues: CASSQGDRGNTEAFF. CDR3 nucleotides: TGCGCCAGCAGCCAAGGGGACCGGGGGAACACTGAAGCTTTCTTT.

This clonotype was picked up many times. The J gene is TRBJ2-1, the V gene TRBV20-1; the match to TRBD2 covers 7 bases. Trimming at V came to 2 bases and at J to 6 bases, leaving 7 bases not matched to a gene. This CDR3 has 14 amino acids. Germline values: CDR1 DFQATT, CDR2 SNEGSKA (reference sequence). CDR3 residues: CSARWGGSGNEQFF. CDR3 bases: TGCAGTGCTAGATGGGGGGGTAGTGGCAATGAGCAGTTCTTC.

There are many counts of this clonotype. The chain links TRBV5-1 to TRBJ2-1, with TRBD2 matching over 14 bases. The CDR3 loop spans 20 amino acids. V lost 1 base to trimming and J lost 7 bases; unmatched junction nucleotides: 16. Germline V CDR1 and CDR2: SGHRS, YFSETQ. The CDR3 spells CASSLSDRPGLAGVRNEQFF. The CDR3 coding sequence is TGCGCCAGCAGCTTGTCAGATAGACCGGGACTAGCGGGAGTTAGGAATGAGCAGTTCTTC. Full variable domain (remainder filled in from reference TRBV5-1 and TRBJ2-1): KAGVTQTPRYLIKTRGQQVTLSCSPISGHRSVSWYQQTPGQGLQFLFEYFSETQRNKGNFPGRFSGRQFSNSRSEMNVSTLELGDSALYLCASSLSDRPGLAGVRNEQFFGPGTRLTVL.

This clonotype was detected only a few times. The V and J genes are TRBV5-1 and TRBJ2-3; D is ambiguous. The V gene lost 4 bases and the J gene lost 6 bases, with 15 bases spanning the gap. This CDR3 is built from 14 residues. Germline CDR1 is SGHRS and CDR2 is YFSETQ. The CDR3 protein is CASSQVTAADTQYF. For the CDR3, the DNA is TGCGCCAGCAGCCAAGTGACGGCGGCGGATACGCAGTATTTT.

This clonotype was observed a handful of times. The chain links TRBV5-4 to TRBJ2-5; possible D gene TRBD2, 7 bases. Looked up from germline, CDR1 is SGHNT and CDR2 is YYREEE (reference sequence). The V end lost 7 bases, the J end lost 4 bases, and 14 bases lay between the germline ends. There are 13 residues in the CDR3. The CDR3 DNA reads as TGTGCCAGCCGGGGGGCCAGCGGAGAGACCCAGTACTTC. Translation: CASRGASGETQYF.

There are many counts of this clonotype. The chain employs TRBV5-1 and TRBJ2-2; weak D call: TRBD1 (5 bases). The CDR3 has 15 residues. Germline CDR1 and CDR2: SGHRS and YFSETQ. V was trimmed by 0 bases and J by 2 bases, leaving 8 bases between them. In DNA, the CDR3 is TGCGCCAGCAGCTTGGGACAGACTAACACCGGGGAGCTGTTTTTT. It encodes CASSLGQTNTGELFF.

This clonotype has ten or more counts. The chain couples TRBV15 to TRBJ1-5; the D is unclear. This CDR3 spans 13 amino acids. V was pared by 0 bases and J by 4 bases, with 4 bases between. Germline values: CDR1 LNHNV, CDR2 YYDKDF (reference sequence). CDR3 amino acids: CATSREGNQPQHF. CDR3 DNA: TGTGCCACCAGCAGAGAGGGAAATCAGCCCCAGCATTTT.

In its sample, this clonotype is medium-sized. The rearrangement joins TRBV20-1 to TRBJ2-3, with 9 bases matching TRBD2. The CDR3 is 14 amino acids. Losses at the gene ends were 3 bases for V and 5 bases for J; bases not matched to a gene: 6. The germline gives CDR1 DFQATT, CDR2 SNEGSKA (reference sequence). CDR3 loop: CSASKLAGEDTQYF. CDR3 in DNA: TGCAGTGCTAGTAAATTAGCGGGAGAAGATACGCAGTATTTT.

The sample holds many counts of this clonotype. The rearrangement links TRBV28 to TRBJ2-1; 8 positions match TRBD2. Germline CDR1 and CDR2: MDHEN and SYDVKM. The V segment lost 3 bases and the J segment 9 bases; nucleotides outside the gene matches: 4. This CDR3 comprises 13 residues. The CDR3 DNA sequence: TGTGCCAGCAGTTTCGGGCTAGCGGGTGAGCAGTTCTTC. It specifies CASSFGLAGEQFF.

This rearrangement joins TRBV12-3 or TRBV12-4 to TRBJ2-2, with 11 bases identical to TRBD2. This CDR3 is 16 amino acids long. V was pared by 5 bases and J by 5 bases, with 7 bases of the junction left unmatched. For the CDR3, the DNA is TGTGCCAGCAGTCGGACGTGGACTAGCGGGACCGGGGAGCTGTTTTTT. Translating it yields CASSRTWTSGTGELFF.

V is TRBV14 and J is TRBJ1-6, with D perhaps TRBD1 (5 bases). V lost 1 base, J lost 7 bases, and 8 bases lay in between. CDR3 length equals 14 residues. Germline assignment: CDR1 SGHDN and CDR2 FVKESK. This chain's CDR3 is CASSQVAGNSPLHF. DNA for the CDR3: TGTGCCAGCAGCCAAGTGGCAGGGAATTCACCCCTCCACTTT.

This clonotype was seen many times. The chain combines TRBV14 with TRBJ2-3; tentative D call: TRBD2 (6 bases). The V end was cut by 1 base, the J end by 2 bases, with 22 bases between. Germline values: CDR1 SGHDN, CDR2 FVKESK. The CDR3 totals 19 residues. This CDR3 reads CASSQGGVGLLNPTDTQYF. The CDR3 DNA is TGTGCCAGCAGCCAAGGGGGGGTGGGGCTCCTTAACCCCACAGATACGCAGTATTTT.

This clonotype was recorded at least ten times. The chain uses TRBV4-1 and TRBJ2-1, with 9 positions matching TRBD2. With V trimmed by 4 bases and J by 4 bases, 11 bases remained unmatched. Germline CDR1 reads MGHRA; CDR2 reads YSYEKL. CDR3 length: 17 amino acids. CDR3 amino acids: CASSLRRRLAAYNEQFF. CDR3 coding DNA: TGCGCCAGCAGCCTCCGAAGGAGACTAGCGGCTTACAATGAGCAGTTCTTC.

This clonotype was counted between two and nine times. The J gene is TRBJ2-5, the V gene TRBV28; TRBD1 matches at 9 bases. CDR3 length: 16 residues. The trim removed 2 bases at V and 3 bases at J, leaving 7 bases unmatched. The V gene's germline CDR1 is MDHEN and CDR2 SYDVKM. CDR3 region: CASSLNKWTGEETQYF. As DNA, the CDR3 is TGTGCCAGCAGTTTAAATAAGTGGACAGGGGAAGAGACCCAGTACTTC.

This clonotype was detected once. The CDR3 bases are TGTGCCAGCAGCTTAGAGGGACCGGTCCTGGGAGAGCAGTACTTC. It codes for CASSLEGPVLGEQYF. The rearrangement joins TRBV7-9 to TRBJ2-7; D is perhaps TRBD1 or TRBD2 (5 bases each). V lost 1 base and J 7 bases, leaving 17 bases between the germline ends. CDR3 length: 15 amino acids. Per germline, CDR1 SEHNR and CDR2 FQNEAQ (reference sequence).

This clonotype was seen a few times. The rearrangement links TRBV7-9 to TRBJ2-7, with TRBD1 matching over 8 bases. J was trimmed by 9 bases and V by 7 bases; bases with no gene match: 5. Looked up from germline, CDR1 is SEHNR and CDR2 is FQNEAQ (reference sequence). The CDR3 sequence is 11 residues long. The CDR3 DNA reads as TGTGCCAGCACCCTGACAGGGGTGCAGTACTTC. Protein: CASTLTGVQYF.